Sequencing of this TCR beta chain was carried out in a study of control samples from healthy donors and cancer patients. Data came from immunoSEQ multiplex PCR; TCRdb stores just in-frame clones and leaves some out. This sample has some 130,000 clones; roughly 92% occur once, and the top ten carry 5.5% to 7%. This CDR3 contains 16 residues. The germline V and J ends were trimmed by 4 bases and 0 bases, with 14 bases remaining between them. The V gene's germline CDR1 is SGHKS and CDR2 YYEKEE (reference sequence). Sequenced input: blood. The TCR was taken from a man between 18 and 29 years old in good health. The rearrangement links TRBV5-5 to TRBJ1-5, with a tentative D call TRBD1 (5 bases). The CDR3 DNA reads TGTGCCAGCAGCCCTGACAGAAGATATAGCAATCAGCCCCAGCATTTT. Amino acids: CASSPDRRYSNQPQHF.